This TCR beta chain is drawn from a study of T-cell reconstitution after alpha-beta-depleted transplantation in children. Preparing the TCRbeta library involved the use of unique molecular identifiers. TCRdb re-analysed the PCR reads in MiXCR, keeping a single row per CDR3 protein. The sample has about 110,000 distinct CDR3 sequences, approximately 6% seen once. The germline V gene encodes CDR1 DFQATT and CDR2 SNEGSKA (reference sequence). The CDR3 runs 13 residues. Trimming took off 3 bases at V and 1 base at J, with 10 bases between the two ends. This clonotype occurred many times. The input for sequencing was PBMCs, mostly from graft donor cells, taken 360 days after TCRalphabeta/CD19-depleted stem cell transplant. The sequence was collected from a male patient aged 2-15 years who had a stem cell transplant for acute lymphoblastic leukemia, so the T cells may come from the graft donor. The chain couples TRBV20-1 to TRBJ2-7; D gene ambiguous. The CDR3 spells CSARFLLSYEQYF. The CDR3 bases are TGCAGTGCTAGGTTTCTGCTGTCCTACGAGCAGTACTTC.